This T cell receptor beta chain was identified in a study of spatial heterogeneity in lung cancer. TCRdb itself ran the 5' RACE reads through MiXCR, one entry per CDR3 protein. Counted here are over 40,000 distinct CDR3 sequences, roughly 10% occurring once; the ten biggest clones make up roughly 32%. This clonotype showed up many times. Time point described: blood at routine non-recurrence follow-up after resection. CDR1 and CDR2 (germline): LGHNA, YSLEER. Trimming stripped 0 bases from V and 2 bases from J, with 13 bases between. The CDR3 has 16 amino acids. The J gene is TRBJ2-5, the V gene TRBV4-3; a possible D gene is TRBD1 (5 bases). The TCR was taken from a male donor with early-stage non-small cell lung cancer. The source material was PBMCs, sampled at follow-up. The CDR3 spells CASSQDAITGQETQYF. The CDR3, as DNA: TGCGCCAGCAGCCAAGATGCTATAACAGGACAAGAGACCCAGTACTTC.